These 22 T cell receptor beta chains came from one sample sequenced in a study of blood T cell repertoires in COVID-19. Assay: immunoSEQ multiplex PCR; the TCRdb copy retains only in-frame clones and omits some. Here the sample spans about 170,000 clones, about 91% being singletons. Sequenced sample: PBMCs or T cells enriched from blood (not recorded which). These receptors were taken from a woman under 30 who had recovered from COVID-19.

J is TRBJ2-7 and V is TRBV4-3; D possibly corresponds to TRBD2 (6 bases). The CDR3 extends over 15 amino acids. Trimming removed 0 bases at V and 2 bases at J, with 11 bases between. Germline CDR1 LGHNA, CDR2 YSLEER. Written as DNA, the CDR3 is TGCGCCAGCAGCCAAGATCTGTGGGGGGCCTACGAGCAGTACTTC. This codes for CASSQDLWGAYEQYF.

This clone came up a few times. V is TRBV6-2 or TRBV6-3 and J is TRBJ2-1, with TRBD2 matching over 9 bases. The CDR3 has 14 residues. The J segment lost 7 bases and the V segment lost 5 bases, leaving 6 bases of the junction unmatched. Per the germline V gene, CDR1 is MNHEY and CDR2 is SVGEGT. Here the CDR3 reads CASSPGTSSNEQFF. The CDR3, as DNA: TGTGCCAGCAGTCCGGGGACTAGCAGTAATGAGCAGTTCTTC.

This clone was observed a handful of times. CDR3 bases: TGTGCCAGTAGTTCCGGGACTAGCGGACCGGAGACCCAGTACTTC. This encodes CASSSGTSGPETQYF. The chain has TRBV19 and TRBJ2-5; 11 bases fit TRBD2. Germline values: CDR1 LNHDA, CDR2 SQIVND (reference sequence). Losses at the gene ends were 5 bases for V and 5 bases for J; bases not matched to a gene: 7. CDR3 length: 15 residues.

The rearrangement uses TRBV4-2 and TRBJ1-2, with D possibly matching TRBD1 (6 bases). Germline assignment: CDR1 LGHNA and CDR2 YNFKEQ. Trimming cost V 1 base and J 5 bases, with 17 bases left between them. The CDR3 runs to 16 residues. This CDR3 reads CASSQAGNRVGYGYTF. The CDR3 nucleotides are TGTGCCAGCAGCCAAGCGGGGAACAGGGTTGGTTATGGCTACACCTTC.

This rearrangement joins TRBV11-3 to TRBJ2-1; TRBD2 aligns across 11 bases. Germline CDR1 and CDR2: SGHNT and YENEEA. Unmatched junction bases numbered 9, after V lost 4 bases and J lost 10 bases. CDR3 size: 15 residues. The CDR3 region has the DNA TGTGCCAGCAGCTCCGGGACTAGCGGCCTCAGGGAGCAGTTCTTC. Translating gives CASSSGTSGLREQFF.

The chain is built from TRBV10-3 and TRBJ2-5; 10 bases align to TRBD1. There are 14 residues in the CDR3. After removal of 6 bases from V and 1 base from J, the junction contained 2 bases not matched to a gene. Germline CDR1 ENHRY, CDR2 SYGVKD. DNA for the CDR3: TGTGCCATCAGCCGGGACAGGGGCCAAGAGACCCAGTACTTC. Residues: CAISRDRGQETQYF.

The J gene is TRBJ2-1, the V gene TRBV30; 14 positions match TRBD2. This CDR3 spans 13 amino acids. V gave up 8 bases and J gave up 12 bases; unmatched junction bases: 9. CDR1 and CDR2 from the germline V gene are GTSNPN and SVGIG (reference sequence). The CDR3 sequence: CASTGLAGAGQFF. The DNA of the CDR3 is TGTGCCAGTACGGGACTAGCGGGAGCCGGGCAGTTCTTC.

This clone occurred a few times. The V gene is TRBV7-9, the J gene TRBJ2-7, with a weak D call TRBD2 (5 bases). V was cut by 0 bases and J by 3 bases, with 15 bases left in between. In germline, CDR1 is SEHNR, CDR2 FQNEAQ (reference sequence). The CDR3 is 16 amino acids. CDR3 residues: CASSLATRLGSYEQYF. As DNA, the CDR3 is TGTGCCAGCAGCTTAGCGACAAGGTTGGGGAGCTACGAGCAGTACTTC.

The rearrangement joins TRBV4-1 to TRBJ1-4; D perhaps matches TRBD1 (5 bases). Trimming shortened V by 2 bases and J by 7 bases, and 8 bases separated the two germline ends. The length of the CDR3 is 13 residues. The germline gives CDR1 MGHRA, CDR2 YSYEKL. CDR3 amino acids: CASSQLGGEKLFF. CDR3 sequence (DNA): TGCGCCAGCAGCCAATTGGGGGGTGAAAAACTGTTTTTT.

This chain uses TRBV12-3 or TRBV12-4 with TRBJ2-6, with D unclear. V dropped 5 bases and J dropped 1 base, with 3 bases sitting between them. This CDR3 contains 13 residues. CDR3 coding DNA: TGTGCCAGCAGTCCTTCTGGGGCCAACGTCCTGACTTTC. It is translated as CASSPSGANVLTF.

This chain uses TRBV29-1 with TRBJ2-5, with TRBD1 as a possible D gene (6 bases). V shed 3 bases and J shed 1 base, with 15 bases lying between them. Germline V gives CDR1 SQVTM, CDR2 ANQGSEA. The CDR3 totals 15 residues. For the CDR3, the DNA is TGCAGCGTTGAGAGCAGGGGTCGAGGCCAAGAGACCCAGTACTTC. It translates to CSVESRGRGQETQYF.

In DNA form, the CDR3 reads TGTGCCAGCAGCTTGGCCCGTGGGGCGAACACTGAAGCTTTCTTT. Amino acid sequence: CASSLARGANTEAFF. The chain couples TRBV5-4 to TRBJ1-1; D is perhaps TRBD1 (5 bases). The V and J ends lost 0 bases and 1 base respectively, with 10 bases between them. The germline CDR1 and CDR2 sequences are SGHNT and YYREEE (reference sequence). CDR3 length: 15 amino acids.

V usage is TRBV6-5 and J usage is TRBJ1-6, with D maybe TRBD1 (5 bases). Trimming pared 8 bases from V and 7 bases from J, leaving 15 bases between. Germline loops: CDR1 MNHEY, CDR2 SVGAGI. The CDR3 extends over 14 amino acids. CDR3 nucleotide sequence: TGTGCCAGCCGGAGACAGACAGAAAATTCACCCCTCCACTTT. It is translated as CASRRQTENSPLHF.

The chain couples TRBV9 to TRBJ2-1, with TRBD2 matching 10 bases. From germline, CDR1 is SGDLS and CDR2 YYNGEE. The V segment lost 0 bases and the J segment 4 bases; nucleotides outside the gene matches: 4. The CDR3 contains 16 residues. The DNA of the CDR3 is TGTGCCAGCAGCGTAGAAGCGGGAGGGCCTTACAATGAGCAGTTCTTC. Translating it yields CASSVEAGGPYNEQFF.

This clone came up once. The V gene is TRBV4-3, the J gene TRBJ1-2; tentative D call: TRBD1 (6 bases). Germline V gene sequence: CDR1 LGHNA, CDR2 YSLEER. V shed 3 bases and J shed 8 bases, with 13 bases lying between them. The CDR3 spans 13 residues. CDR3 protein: CASSHERGGGYTF. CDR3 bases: TGCGCCAGCAGCCACGAGAGGGGGGGAGGCTACACCTTC.

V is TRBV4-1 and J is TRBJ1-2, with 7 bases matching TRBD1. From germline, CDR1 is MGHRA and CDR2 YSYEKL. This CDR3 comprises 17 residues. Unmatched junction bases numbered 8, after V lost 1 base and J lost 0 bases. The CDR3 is CASSQVRDSVANYGYTF. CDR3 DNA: TGCGCCAGCAGCCAAGTTCGGGACAGCGTAGCTAACTATGGCTACACCTTC.

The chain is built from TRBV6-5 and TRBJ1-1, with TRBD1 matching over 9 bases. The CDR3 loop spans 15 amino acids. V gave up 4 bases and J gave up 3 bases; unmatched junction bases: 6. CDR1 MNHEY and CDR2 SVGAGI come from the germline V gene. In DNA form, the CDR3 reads TGTGCCAGCAGTTTCTGGGACAGGGCCCACACTGAAGCTTTCTTT. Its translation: CASSFWDRAHTEAFF.

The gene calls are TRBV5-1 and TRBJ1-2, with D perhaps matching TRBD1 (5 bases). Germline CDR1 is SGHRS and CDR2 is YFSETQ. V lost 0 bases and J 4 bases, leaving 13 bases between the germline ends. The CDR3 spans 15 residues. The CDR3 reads CASSLATIDSYGYTF. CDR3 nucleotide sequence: TGCGCCAGCAGCTTGGCCACTATAGACAGCTATGGCTACACCTTC.

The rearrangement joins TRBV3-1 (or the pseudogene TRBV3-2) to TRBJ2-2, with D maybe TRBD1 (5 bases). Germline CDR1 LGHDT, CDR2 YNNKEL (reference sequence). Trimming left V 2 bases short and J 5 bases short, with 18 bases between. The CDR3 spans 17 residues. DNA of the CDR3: TGTGCCAGCAGCCAACCCCGGACACCTCCTCTAACCGGGGAGCTGTTTTTT. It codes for CASSQPRTPPLTGELFF.

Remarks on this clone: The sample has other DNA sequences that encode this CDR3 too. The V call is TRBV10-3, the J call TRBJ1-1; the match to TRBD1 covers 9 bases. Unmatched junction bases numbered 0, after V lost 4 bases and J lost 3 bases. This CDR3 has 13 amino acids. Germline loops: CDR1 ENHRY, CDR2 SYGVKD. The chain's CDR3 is CAISGTGDTEAFF. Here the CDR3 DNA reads TGTGCCATCAGTGGGACAGGGGACACTGAAGCTTTCTTT.

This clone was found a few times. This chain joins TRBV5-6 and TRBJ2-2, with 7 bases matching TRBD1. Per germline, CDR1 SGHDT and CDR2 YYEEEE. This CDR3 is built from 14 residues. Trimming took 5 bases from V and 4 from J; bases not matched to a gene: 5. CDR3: CASRSDRVTGELFF. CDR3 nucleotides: TGTGCCAGCAGGAGTGACAGGGTCACCGGGGAGCTGTTTTTT.

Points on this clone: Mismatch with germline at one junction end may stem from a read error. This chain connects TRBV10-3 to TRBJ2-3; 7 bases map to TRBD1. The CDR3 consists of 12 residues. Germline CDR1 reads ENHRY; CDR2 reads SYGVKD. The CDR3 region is CAIRGGTDTQYF. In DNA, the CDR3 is TGTGCCATCAGAGGGGGCACCGATACGCAGTATTTT.